The text below deals with one T cell receptor (beta chain). The antigen remains undetermined. The data were produced by immunoSEQ multiplex PCR, yet TCRdb's version contains in-frame clones alone and is incomplete. The sample includes 130,000 or so clones, roughly nine tenths seen only once; the top ten take around 3.1%. The sample is drawn from a study of cytomegalovirus exposure and HLA in healthy donors. Study-wide results and limits: Cytomegalovirus status, reportedly, was diagnosed with high specificity and sensitivity by the classifier. TCR clusters originating in the first cohort tended to co-occur in the 120 validation repertoires, according to a later analysis.

The receptor was isolated from a man aged 30-40 years in good health and CMV-seronegative. Sequenced material: PBMCs.

CDR3 region: CASTQTGRNEKLFF. CDR3 bases: TGTGCCAGCACTCAGACAGGCCGTAATGAAAAACTGTTTTTT. The rearrangement joins TRBV2 to TRBJ1-4; D perhaps matches TRBD1 (6 bases). V was cut by 7 bases and J by 4 bases, with 13 bases left in between. Germline V CDR1 and CDR2: SNHLY, FYNNEI. This CDR3 spans 14 amino acids.